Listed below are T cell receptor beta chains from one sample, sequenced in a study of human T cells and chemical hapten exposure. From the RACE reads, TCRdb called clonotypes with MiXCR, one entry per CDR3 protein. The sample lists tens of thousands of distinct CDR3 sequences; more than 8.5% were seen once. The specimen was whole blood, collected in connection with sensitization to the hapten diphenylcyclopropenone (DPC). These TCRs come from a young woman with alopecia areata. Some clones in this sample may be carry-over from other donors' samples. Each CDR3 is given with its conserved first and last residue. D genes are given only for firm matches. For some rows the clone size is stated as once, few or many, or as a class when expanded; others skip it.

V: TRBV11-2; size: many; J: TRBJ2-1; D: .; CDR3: CASSPDGRAISNEQFF; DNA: TGTGCCAGCAGCCCGGATGGAAGGGCTATCTCAAATGAGCAGTTCTTC
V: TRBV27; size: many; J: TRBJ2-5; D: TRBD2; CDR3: CASRASGGPNHGQETQYF; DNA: TGTGCCAGCAGAGCAAGCGGGGGGCCTAATCACGGGCAAGAGACCCAGTACTTC
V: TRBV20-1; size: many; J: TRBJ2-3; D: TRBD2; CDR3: CSAHPGLAGRTDTQYF; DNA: TGCAGTGCTCATCCGGGACTAGCGGGACGCACAGATACGCAGTATTTT
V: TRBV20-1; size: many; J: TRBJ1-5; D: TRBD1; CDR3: CSARETGGRQPQHF; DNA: TGCAGTGCTAGGGAAACAGGGGGCAGGCAGCCCCAGCATTTT
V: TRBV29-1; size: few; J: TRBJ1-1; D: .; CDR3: CSGKNTEAFF; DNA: TGCAGCGGGAAGAACACTGAAGCTTTCTTT
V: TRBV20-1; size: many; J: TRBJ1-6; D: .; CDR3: CSASSTDSPLHF; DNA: TGCAGTGCTAGCAGCACGGATTCACCCCTCCACTTT
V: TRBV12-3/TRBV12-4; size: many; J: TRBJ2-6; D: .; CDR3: CASKPTERSGANVLTF; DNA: TGTGCCAGCAAACCGACGGAACGCTCTGGGGCCAACGTCCTGACTTTC
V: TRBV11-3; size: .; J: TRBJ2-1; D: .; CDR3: CASSLVATTEQFF; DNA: TGTGCCAGCAGCTTAGTCGCGACCACCGAGCAGTTCTTC
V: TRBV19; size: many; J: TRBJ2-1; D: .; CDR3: CASNLPPRGDDEQFF; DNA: TGTGCCAGTAACCTCCCGCCCCGGGGTGATGATGAGCAGTTCTTC
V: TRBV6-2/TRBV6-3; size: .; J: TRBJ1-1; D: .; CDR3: CASSYEGYTEAFF; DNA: TGTGCCAGCAGTTACGAGGGGTATACTGAAGCTTTCTTT
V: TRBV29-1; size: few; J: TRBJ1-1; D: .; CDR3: CSVSPGTEAFF; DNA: TGCAGCGTTTCACCGGGAACTGAAGCTTTCTTT
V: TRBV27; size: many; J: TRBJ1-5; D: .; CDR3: CASSLSAASNQPQHF; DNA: TGTGCCAGCAGTTTATCGGCGGCGAGCAATCAGCCCCAGCATTTT
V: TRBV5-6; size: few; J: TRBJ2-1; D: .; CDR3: CASNPLGQGAYNEQFF; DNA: TGTGCCAGCAACCCCCTGGGCCAGGGTGCCTACAATGAGCAGTTCTTC
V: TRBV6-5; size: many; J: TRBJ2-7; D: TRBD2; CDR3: CASSSPPTSGGYEQYF; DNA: TGTGCCAGCAGTTCCCCCCCCACTAGCGGGGGTTACGAGCAGTACTTC
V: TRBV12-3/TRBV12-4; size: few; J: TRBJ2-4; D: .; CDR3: CASSSHSRQNIQYF; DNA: TGTGCCAGCAGTAGCCACAGCCGCCAAAACATTCAGTACTTC
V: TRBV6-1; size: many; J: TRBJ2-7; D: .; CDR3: CASREGGAGYEQYF; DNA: TGTGCCAGCAGGGAAGGGGGGGCCGGGTATGAGCAGTACTTC
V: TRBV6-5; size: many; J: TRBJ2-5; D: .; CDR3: CASSLTENQETQYF; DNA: TGTGCCAGCAGCCTGACAGAAAACCAAGAGACCCAGTACTTC
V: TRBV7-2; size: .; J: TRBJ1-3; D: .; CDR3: CASSPRTGLHHSGNTIYF; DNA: TGTGCCAGCAGCCCCAGAACGGGACTCCATCACTCTGGAAACACCATATATTTT
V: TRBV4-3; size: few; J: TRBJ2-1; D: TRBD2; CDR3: CASSQDLTSGVNEQFF; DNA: TGCGCCAGCAGCCAAGATCTAACTAGCGGGGTTAATGAGCAGTTCTTC
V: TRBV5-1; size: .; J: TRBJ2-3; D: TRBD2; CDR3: CASSLPLAGVSDTQYF; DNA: TGCGCCAGCAGCCTCCCACTAGCGGGAGTGTCAGATACGCAGTATTTT
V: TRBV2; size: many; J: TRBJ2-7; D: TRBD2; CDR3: CASTPGGGAYEQYF; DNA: TGTGCCAGTACCCCGGGCGGGGGGGCCTACGAGCAGTACTTC
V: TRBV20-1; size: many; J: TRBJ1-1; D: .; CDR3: CSASSSPPNTEAFF; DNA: TGCAGTGCTAGTTCGTCGCCCCCGAACACTGAAGCTTTCTTT
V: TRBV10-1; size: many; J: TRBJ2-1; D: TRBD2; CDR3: CASSEGLADLPRFF; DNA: TGCGCCAGCAGTGAGGGTCTAGCGGACCTTCCCCGATTCTTC
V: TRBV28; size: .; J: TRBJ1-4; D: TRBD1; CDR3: CASSFGQAADEKLFF; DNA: TGTGCCAGCAGTTTCGGACAGGCAGCAGATGAAAAACTGTTTTTT
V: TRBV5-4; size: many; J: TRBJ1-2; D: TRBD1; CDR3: CASSIKQGARGYTF; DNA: TGTGCCAGCAGCATTAAGCAGGGGGCCCGGGGCTACACCTTC
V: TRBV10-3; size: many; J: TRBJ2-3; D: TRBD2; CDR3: CATGTSGGAPDTQYF; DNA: TGTGCCACCGGGACTAGCGGGGGGGCACCAGATACGCAGTATTTT
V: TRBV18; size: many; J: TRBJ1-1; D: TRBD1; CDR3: CASRWGQGATEAFF; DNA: TGTGCCAGCCGATGGGGACAGGGGGCCACTGAAGCTTTCTTT
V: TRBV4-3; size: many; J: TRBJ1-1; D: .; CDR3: CASSRQTGNTEAFF; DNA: TGCGCCAGCAGCCGCCAGACAGGGAACACTGAAGCTTTCTTT
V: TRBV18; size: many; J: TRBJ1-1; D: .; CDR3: CASSPSGLSTEAFF; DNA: TGTGCCAGCTCACCGTCAGGGCTCTCTACTGAAGCTTTCTTT
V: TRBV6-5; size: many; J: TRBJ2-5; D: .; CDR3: CASRTEETQYF; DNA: TGTGCCAGCAGGACAGAAGAGACCCAGTACTTC
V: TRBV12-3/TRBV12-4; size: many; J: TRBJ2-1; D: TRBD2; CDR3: CASSTRTSGFLNEQFF; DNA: TGTGCCAGCAGTACCCGGACTAGCGGATTTTTAAATGAGCAGTTCTTC
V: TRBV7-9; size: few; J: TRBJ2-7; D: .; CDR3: CASHTDSMGSYEQYF; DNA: TGTGCCAGCCACACGGACAGCATGGGCTCCTACGAGCAGTACTTC
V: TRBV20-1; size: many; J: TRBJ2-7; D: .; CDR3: CSAITAGDRMSSYEQYF; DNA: TGCAGTGCCATCACCGCCGGGGACCGGATGAGCTCCTACGAGCAGTACTTC
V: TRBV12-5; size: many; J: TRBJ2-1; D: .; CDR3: CASGLARVGIEGNEQFF; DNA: TGTGCTAGTGGTTTGGCACGCGTAGGGATAGAAGGAAATGAGCAGTTCTTC
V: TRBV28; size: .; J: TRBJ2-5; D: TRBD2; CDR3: CASRTSGSRRETQYF; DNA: TGTGCCAGCAGAACTAGCGGGAGTCGACGAGAGACCCAGTACTTC
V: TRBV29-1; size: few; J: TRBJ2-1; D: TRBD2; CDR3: CSAVAGAVLYNEQFF; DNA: TGCAGCGCCGTAGCGGGGGCGGTACTATACAATGAGCAGTTCTTC
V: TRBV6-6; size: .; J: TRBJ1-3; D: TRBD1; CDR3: CAAGDSNSGNTIYF; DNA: TGTGCCGCGGGGGACAGTAACTCTGGAAACACCATATATTTT
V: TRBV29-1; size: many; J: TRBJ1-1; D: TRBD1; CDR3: CSVGAGGLNTEAFF; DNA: TGCAGCGTTGGGGCAGGGGGGTTGAACACTGAAGCTTTCTTT
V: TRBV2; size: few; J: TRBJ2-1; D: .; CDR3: CASKRGDNYNEQFF; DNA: TGTGCCAGCAAACGGGGGGACAACTACAATGAGCAGTTCTTC
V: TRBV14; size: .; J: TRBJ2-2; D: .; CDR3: CASSQGSYTGELFF; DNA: TGTGCCAGCAGCCAAGGCAGTTACACCGGGGAGCTGTTTTTT
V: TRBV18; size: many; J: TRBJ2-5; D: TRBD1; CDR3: CASSPGQGGSATQYF; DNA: TGTGCCAGCTCACCTGGACAGGGGGGATCGGCGACCCAGTACTTC
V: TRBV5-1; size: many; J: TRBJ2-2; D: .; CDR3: CASSPPTPTGELFF; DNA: TGCGCCAGCAGCCCGCCCACCCCCACCGGGGAGCTGTTTTTT
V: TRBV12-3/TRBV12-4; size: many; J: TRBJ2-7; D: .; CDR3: CASSFQSRGEQYF; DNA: TGTGCCAGCAGTTTTCAGTCCCGCGGCGAGCAGTACTTC
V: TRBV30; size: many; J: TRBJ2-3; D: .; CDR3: CAWTTATGDTQYF; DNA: TGTGCCTGGACTACCGCCACAGGAGATACGCAGTATTTT
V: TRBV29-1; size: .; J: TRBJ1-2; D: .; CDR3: CSVEQENYGYTF; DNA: TGCAGCGTGGAACAGGAAAACTATGGCTACACCTTC
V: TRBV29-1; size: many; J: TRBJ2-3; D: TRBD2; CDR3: CSVPRGLAADTQYF; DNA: TGCAGCGTCCCCAGGGGACTAGCGGCAGATACGCAGTATTTT
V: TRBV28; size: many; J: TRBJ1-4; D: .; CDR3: CASSRSLLMGPNEKLFF; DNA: TGTGCCAGCAGTCGATCTCTCCTCATGGGGCCTAATGAAAAACTGTTTTTT
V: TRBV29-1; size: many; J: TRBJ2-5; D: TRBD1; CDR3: CSVGSGTAIQETQYF; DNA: TGCAGCGTTGGCTCGGGGACAGCAATCCAAGAGACCCAGTACTTC
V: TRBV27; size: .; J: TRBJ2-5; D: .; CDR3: CASSFAGLETQYF; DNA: TGTGCCAGCAGTTTTGCGGGGCTGGAGACCCAGTACTTC
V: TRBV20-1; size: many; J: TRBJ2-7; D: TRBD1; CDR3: CSAPGQGISYEQYF; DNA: TGCAGTGCCCCGGGACAGGGGATTTCCTACGAGCAGTACTTC
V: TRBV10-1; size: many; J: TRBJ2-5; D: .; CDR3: CASSETGSVLETQYF; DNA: TGCGCCAGCAGTGAGACAGGGTCGGTGTTAGAGACCCAGTACTTC
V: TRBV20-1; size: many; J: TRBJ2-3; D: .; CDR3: CSARDPLADTQYF; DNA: TGCAGTGCTAGAGATCCGTTAGCGGATACGCAGTATTTT
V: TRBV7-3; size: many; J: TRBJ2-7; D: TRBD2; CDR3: CASSWGTSGTYEQYF; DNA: TGTGCCAGCAGCTGGGGGACTAGCGGGACCTACGAGCAGTACTTC
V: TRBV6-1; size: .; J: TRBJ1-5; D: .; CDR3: CASSVGRGSNQPQHF; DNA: TGTGCCAGCAGTGTTGGGAGGGGAAGCAATCAGCCCCAGCATTTT
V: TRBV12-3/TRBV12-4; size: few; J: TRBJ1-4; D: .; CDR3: CASSPDEPNEKLFF; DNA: TGTGCCAGCAGCCCCGATGAGCCTAATGAAAAACTGTTTTTT
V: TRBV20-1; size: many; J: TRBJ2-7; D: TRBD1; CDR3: CSADRGNGQYF; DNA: TGCAGTGCGGACAGGGGGAACGGGCAGTACTTC
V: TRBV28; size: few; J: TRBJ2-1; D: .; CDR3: CASSTRNEQFF; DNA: TGTGCCAGCAGTACAAGGAATGAGCAGTTCTTC
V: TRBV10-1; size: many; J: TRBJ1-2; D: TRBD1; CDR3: CASSESRTGVDGYTF; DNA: TGCGCCAGCAGTGAGTCGAGGACAGGGGTGGATGGCTACACCTTC
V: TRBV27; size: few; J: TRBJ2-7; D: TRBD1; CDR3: CASSLRDRGGYEQYF; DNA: TGTGCCAGCAGTCTCCGGGACAGGGGCGGGTACGAGCAGTACTTC